Listed below are T cell receptor beta chains from one sample, sequenced in a study of T cell repertoires in cytomegalovirus infection. TCRdb reprocessed the reads with MiXCR, giving one entry per CDR3 protein. The data show about 490,000 distinct CDR3 sequences, 26% seen once. Sequenced: PBMCs. The source is a human donor in good health (CMV status not recorded). Some clones in this sample may be carry-over from other donors' samples. Both conserved end residues are part of each CDR3. The D gene is left open where the match is weak. A clone size is listed for some rows: how often the clone was seen (once, few, many), or a class if it is expanded.

v_gene	abundance	d_gene	j_gene	CDR3nt	CDR3aa
TRBV7-8	many	TRBD1	TRBJ1-2	TGTGCCAGCAGCTTGAAACAGGGGAGCGGCTACACCTTC	CASSLKQGSGYTF
TRBV7-7	many	NA	TRBJ2-1	TGTGCCAGCAGCCCGAATTTCGGGACCCAAAATGAGCAGTTCTTC	CASSPNFGTQNEQFF
TRBV6-5	NA	NA	TRBJ2-6	TGTGCCAGCAGTCAAGGGGTAATTGGGGCCAACGTCCTGACTTTC	CASSQGVIGANVLTF
TRBV7-6	many	NA	TRBJ2-1	TGTGCCAGCAGCAAGGGACCGACCTCCTACAATGAGCAGTTCTTC	CASSKGPTSYNEQFF
TRBV7-8	many	NA	TRBJ1-5	TGTGCCAGCAGCTTAGCGTATAAGGGCAGGCAGCCCCAGCATTTT	CASSLAYKGRQPQHF
TRBV19	NA	NA	TRBJ2-1	TGTGCCAGTAGTATCCCCGGAGCCTACAATGAGCAGTTCTTC	CASSIPGAYNEQFF
TRBV20-1	NA	TRBD2	TRBJ2-1	TGCAGTGCTGGAGGGACTAGCGGGGTTCGAGATGAGCAGTTCTTC	CSAGGTSGVRDEQFF
TRBV20-1	NA	NA	TRBJ1-2	TGCAGTGCCTCGACTATCGGCAACTATGGCTACACCTTC	CSASTIGNYGYTF
TRBV4-2	once	NA	TRBJ2-5	TGTGCCAGCAGCCAATCCAGATTCGTATCGACGCAAGAGACCCAGTACTTC	CASSQSRFVSTQETQYF
TRBV11-2	NA	NA	TRBJ2-1	TGTGCCAGCAGCTTAGATACTACCCGTGTAGGGTTCTTC	CASSLDTTRVGFF
TRBV12-3/TRBV12-4	NA	TRBD2	TRBJ2-1	TGTGCCAGCAGACCCCAAGCGGGAGGGCCCTCCTACAATGAGCAGTTCTTC	CASRPQAGGPSYNEQFF
TRBV29-1	NA	NA	TRBJ2-2	TGCAGCGTTAAACAGGGTTCCGGGGAGCTGTTTTTT	CSVKQGSGELFF
TRBV4-3	NA	NA	TRBJ1-2	TGCGCCAGCAGCCAAGAAGTGACTGATGCCTATGGCTACACCTTC	CASSQEVTDAYGYTF
TRBV12-3/TRBV12-4	NA	NA	TRBJ2-2	TGTGCCACCGCCGGGGGCCCCGGGGAGCTGTTTTTT	CATAGGPGELFF